Each of the 2 T cell receptor beta chains below was sequenced from the same sample in a study of identical twins. In TCRdb, the 5' RACE reads were re-called with MiXCR into one record per CDR3 protein. The data hold 1,800,000 or so distinct CDR3 sequences, with around 29% observed a single time. The sample was cord blood. The source is a newborn girl in good health.

This clonotype has more than one count but fewer than ten. This chain uses TRBV4-2 with TRBJ2-1, with D perhaps matching TRBD2 (6 bases). This CDR3 is 16 amino acids long. V was pared by 0 bases and J by 4 bases, with 13 bases between. Germline V lookup: CDR1 LGHNA, CDR2 YNFKEQ. The CDR3 here is CASSQDTTSGYNEQFF. CDR3 in DNA: TGTGCCAGCAGCCAAGATACGACTAGTGGATACAATGAGCAGTTCTTC.

The chain couples TRBV28 to TRBJ2-7; a possible D gene is TRBD1 (6 bases). Germline lookup yields CDR1 MDHEN and CDR2 SYDVKM. The germline V and J ends were trimmed by 2 bases and 2 bases, with 13 bases remaining between them. The CDR3 spans 15 residues. The CDR3 is CASSLIRDRPYEQYF. The DNA for the CDR3 is TGTGCCAGCAGTTTAATTCGTGACAGGCCCTACGAGCAGTACTTC.